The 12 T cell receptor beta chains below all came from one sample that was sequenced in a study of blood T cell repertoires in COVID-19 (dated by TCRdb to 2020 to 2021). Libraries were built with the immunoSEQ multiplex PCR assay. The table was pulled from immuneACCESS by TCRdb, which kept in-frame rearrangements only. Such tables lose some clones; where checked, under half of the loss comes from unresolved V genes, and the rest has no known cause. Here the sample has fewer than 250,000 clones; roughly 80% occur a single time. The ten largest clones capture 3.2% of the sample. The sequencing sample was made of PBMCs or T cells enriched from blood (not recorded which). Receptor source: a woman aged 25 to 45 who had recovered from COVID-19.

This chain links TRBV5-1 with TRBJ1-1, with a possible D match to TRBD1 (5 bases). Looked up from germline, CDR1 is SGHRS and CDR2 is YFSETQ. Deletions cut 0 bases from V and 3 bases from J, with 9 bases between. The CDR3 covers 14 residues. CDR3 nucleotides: TGCGCCAGCAGCTTGGAGGGCAGGGACACTGAAGCTTTCTTT. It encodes CASSLEGRDTEAFF. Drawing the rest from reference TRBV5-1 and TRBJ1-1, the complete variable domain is KAGVTQTPRYLIKTRGQQVTLSCSPISGHRSVSWYQQTPGQGLQFLFEYFSETQRNKGNFPGRFSGRQFSNSRSEMNVSTLELGDSALYLCASSLEGRDTEAFFGQGTRLTVV.

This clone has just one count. The CDR3 bases are TGTGCCAGCAGCTTGTCAGAGGCCCTTGGGGGCTACACCTTC. It codes for CASSLSEALGGYTF. V and J are TRBV7-8 and TRBJ1-2; the D is unclear. Germline V lookup: CDR1 SGHVS, CDR2 FQNEAQ. Trimming took off 3 bases at V and 8 bases at J, with 16 bases between the two ends. This CDR3 comprises 14 residues.

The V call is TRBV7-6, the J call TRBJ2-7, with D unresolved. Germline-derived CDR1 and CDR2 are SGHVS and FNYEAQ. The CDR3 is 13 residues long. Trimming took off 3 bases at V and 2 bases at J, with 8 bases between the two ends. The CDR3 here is CASSLGSPYEQYF. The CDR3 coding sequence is TGTGCCAGCAGCTTGGGCAGTCCCTACGAGCAGTACTTC. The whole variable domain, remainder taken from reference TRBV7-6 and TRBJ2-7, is GAGVSQSPRYKVTKRGQDVALRCDPISGHVSLYWYRQALGQGPEFLTYFNYEAQQDKSGLPNDRFSAERPEGSISTLTIQRTEQRDSAMYRCASSLGSPYEQYFGPGTRLTVT.

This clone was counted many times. CDR3 region: CATSDFGQLYGYTF. CDR3 coding DNA: TGTGCCACCAGTGATTTTGGACAGCTATATGGCTACACCTTC. The chain joins TRBV24-1 to TRBJ1-2, with a tentative D call TRBD1 (6 bases). The CDR3 sequence is 14 residues long. Trimming stripped 1 base from V and 5 bases from J, with 10 bases between. Germline values: CDR1 KGHDR, CDR2 SFDVKD.

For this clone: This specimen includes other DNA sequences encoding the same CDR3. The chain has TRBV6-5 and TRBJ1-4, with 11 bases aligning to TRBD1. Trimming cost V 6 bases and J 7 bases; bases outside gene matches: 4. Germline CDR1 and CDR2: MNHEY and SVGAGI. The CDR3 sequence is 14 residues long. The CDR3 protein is CASRRTGGVEKLFF. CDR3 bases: TGTGCCAGCAGGAGGACAGGGGGCGTTGAAAAACTGTTTTTT.

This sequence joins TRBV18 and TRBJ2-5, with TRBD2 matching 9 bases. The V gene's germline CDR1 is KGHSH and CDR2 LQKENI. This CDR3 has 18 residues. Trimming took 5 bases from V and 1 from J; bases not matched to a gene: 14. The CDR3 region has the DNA TGTGCCAGCTCAATCAATAGCAGACTAGCGGTACCCCAAGAGACCCAGTACTTC. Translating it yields CASSINSRLAVPQETQYF.

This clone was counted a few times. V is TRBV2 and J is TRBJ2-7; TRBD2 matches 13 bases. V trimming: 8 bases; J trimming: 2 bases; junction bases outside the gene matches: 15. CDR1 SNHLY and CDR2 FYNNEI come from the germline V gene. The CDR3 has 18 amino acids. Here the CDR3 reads CASVPGLAGEGLPYEQYF. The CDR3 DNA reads TGTGCCAGCGTCCCAGGACTAGCGGGAGAGGGGCTACCCTACGAGCAGTACTTC.

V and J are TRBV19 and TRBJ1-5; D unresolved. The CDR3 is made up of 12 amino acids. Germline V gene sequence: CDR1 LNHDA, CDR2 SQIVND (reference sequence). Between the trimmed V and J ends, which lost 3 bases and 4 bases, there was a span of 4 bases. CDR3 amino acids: CASSIANQPQHF. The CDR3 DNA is TGTGCCAGTAGTATTGCGAATCAGCCCCAGCATTTT.

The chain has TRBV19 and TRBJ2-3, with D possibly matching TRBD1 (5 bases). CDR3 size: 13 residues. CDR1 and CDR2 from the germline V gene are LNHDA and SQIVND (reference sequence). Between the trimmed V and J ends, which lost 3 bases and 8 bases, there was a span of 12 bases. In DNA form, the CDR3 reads TGTGCCAGTAGTATTGGGCCTCAGGGTACGCAGTATTTT. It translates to CASSIGPQGTQYF.

The CDR3 DNA reads TGTGCCAGCAGCGCCCGTAGGGCTAGCGGGAGAGAGGGGCGGCGGCAGTTCTTC. It is translated as CASSARRASGREGRRQFF. The chain joins TRBV21-1 to TRBJ2-1; the table's D call TRBD2 went unverified against the DNA. TRBV21-1 is reported as a pseudogene. The CDR3 has 18 amino acids.

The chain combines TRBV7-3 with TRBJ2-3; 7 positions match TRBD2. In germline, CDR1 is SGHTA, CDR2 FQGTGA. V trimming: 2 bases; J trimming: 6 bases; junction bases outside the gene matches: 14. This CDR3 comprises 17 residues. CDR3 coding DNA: TGTGCCAGCAGCTTAGTAGGAACCACGGGAGCGGGGGATACGCAGTATTTT. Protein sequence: CASSLVGTTGAGDTQYF.

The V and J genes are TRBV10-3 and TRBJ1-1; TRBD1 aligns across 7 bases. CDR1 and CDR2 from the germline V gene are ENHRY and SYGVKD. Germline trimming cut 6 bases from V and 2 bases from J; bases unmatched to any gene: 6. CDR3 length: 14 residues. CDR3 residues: CAIRGDSLNTEAFF. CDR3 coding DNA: TGTGCCATCAGGGGGGACAGTCTTAACACTGAAGCTTTCTTT.